This T cell receptor beta chain was recorded in a study of T-cell memory formation after mild COVID-19 listed by TCRdb under 2021. As for the study more broadly: TCR sequence clusters from the two donors were found to be largely donor specific. The cohort was made up of two young adult volunteers, one female and one male, who were previously healthy. Longitudinal TCRalpha and TCRbeta repertoire sequencing tracked T-cell clones expanding and contracting after mild COVID-19 in a couple of donors. General findings and caveats noted by the study authors: Some responding clones were detected in pre-infection memory, which suggested that pre-existing cross-reactive memory T cells had joined the SARS-CoV-2 response. Only a couple of mild cases were covered by the study, and larger cohorts that include severe cases with pre-infection samples were considered necessary. Contracting CD4+ clones were located mainly in the CM and EM memory subsets, whereas CD8+ clones were found to be enriched in EMRA. Clones contracting from day 15 to 85 had balanced CD4/CD8 phenotypes, while a second wave expanding from day 15 to 37 was biased towards CD4+. The second-wave clones that peaked on day 37 were not confirmed to be SARS-CoV-2 specific.

Ficoll-Paque density gradient centrifugation was the method used to isolate PBMCs. TCRdb shows the sequencer as Illumina NovaSeq 6000. cDNA libraries for TCRalpha and TCRbeta were prepared by 5'RACE using constant-segment primers, with sample barcodes and unique molecular identifiers added. Trizol reagent was used to extract RNA from every sample. Library amplification was performed in two PCR steps, and a second sample barcode and Illumina TruSeq adapters were introduced in the second step. Libraries were sequenced on an Illumina NovaSeq with 2 x 150 bp paired-end reads. As for how the authors treated the data: With migec v1.2.7, reads were demultiplexed and then collapsed into UMI-guided consensus sequences. Using mixcr v2.1.11, UMI consensuses were aligned to TRA and TRB V and J templates and then assembled into clonotypes. A clonotype was counted as expanded or contracted only if both edgeR and NoisET called the change significant, with noise models trained on biological replicates. edgeR calls used a false discovery rate-adjusted p below 0.01 and a log2 fold-change threshold of 1. As an exploratory analysis of dynamics, PCA with hierarchical clustering was applied to max-normalized trajectories of the 1000 most abundant clonotypes. Separately sequenced CD4+ and CD8+ repertoires were used to assign a CD4 or CD8 phenotype to each responding clone. TCRdb trimmed the raw reads at Q25, called clones with MiXCR and kept productive beta chains. Identical CDR3 proteins give one entry, which carries the most common genes and DNA. TCRdb assigned the V and J calls; the authors' analysis was not used. Across this sample there are about 190,000 distinct CDR3 sequences, with about 21% seen only once. The biggest ten clones account for roughly 24% of the sample.

Points on this clonotype: This clone's antigen is unknown. Base-call qualities are not available, and no considerably larger clone is one nucleotide away.

V is clipped by 1 base and J by 2 bases, and the sequence between their germline boundaries is 9 bases long. CDR1 MNHNS and CDR2 SASEGT are derived from the germline V gene. From the cysteine through the phenylalanine, the CDR3 covers 15 amino acids. The retained sequence is limited to the CDR3, 45 bases, with the frame set at the first base. The chain couples TRBV6-1 to TRBJ1-5; the D gene is not confidently resolved. Material: PBMCs or a T cell subset sorted from them (not recorded which). This TCR was recovered from an adult woman who had mild COVID-19 (a few samples of this study predate the infection). The sample titles of this study are shuffled in the database, so cell type and time point are left out; the donor was told from shared clones. The CDR3 is CASSEGTHRNQPQHF. The nucleotides are TGTGCCAGCAGTGAAGGGACTCATCGCAATCAGCCCCAGCATTTT.